This T cell receptor (beta chain) was sequenced for a study of regulatory T cells in long-lasting Graves disease. Study overall: Those with persistent Graves' disease had received antithyroid drugs for over 5 years with positive TSH receptor antibodies.

About this clonotype itself: As yet, its antigen is unknown.

Study-wide results and caveats: Persistent disease preferred TRBV28, TRBJ1-2 and TRBJ2-5.

Sequencing libraries for TCR beta were prepared with iRepertoire HTBI primers and Arm-PCR of CDR3 regions. TCRdb used MiXCR to reprocess the multiplex PCR reads, holding one entry per CDR3 protein. The table shows under 500,000 distinct CDR3 sequences, with more than 20% occurring only once. Time point defined: persistent/refractory GD, antithyroid drugs over 5 years with positive TRAb. PBMC-derived RNA was used for the TCR library. Graves' disease diagnoses followed American Thyroid Association guidelines. From germline, CDR1 is SGHDT and CDR2 YYEEEE. V was trimmed by 4 bases and J by 2 bases, leaving 5 bases between them. There are 12 residues in the CDR3.

The rearrangement links TRBV5-6 to TRBJ2-3; D call uncertain. The clonotype comes from a female donor with Graves disease. This specimen was peripheral blood mononuclear cells (PBMCs), taken when the disease was refractory, from a patient treated with antithyroid drugs. CDR3 in DNA: TGTGCCAGCAGCACCCTCACAGATACGCAGTATTTT. It specifies CASSTLTDTQYF.